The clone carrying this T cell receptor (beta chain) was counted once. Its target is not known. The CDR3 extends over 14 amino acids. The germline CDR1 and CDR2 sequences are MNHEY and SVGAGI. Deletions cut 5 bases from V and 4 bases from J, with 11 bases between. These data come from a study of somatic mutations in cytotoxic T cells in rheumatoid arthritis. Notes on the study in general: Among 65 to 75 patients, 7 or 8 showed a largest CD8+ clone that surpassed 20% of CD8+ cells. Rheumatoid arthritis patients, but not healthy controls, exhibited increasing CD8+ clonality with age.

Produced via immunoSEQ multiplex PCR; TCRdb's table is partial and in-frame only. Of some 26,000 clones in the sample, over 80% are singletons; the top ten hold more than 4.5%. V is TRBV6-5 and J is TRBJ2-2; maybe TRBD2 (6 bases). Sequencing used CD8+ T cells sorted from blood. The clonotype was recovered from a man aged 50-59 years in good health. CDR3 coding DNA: TGTGCCAGCAGTAGGACGGAGGGCACCGGGGAGCTGTTTTTT. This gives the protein CASSRTEGTGELFF.